Shown below are 9 T cell receptor beta chains from a single sample sequenced in a study of control samples from healthy donors and cancer patients. Clones were read by immunoSEQ multiplex PCR, and TCRdb kept only the in-frame ones, dropping some. Of over 50,000 clones detected, 80% appear once; the ten largest clones hold 10%. The sequencing input was blood. The receptors here all came from a man aged 65 to 79 in good health.

The V gene is TRBV5-4, the J gene TRBJ2-5, with 7 bases lining up with TRBD1. The junction had 5 bases not matched to a gene; V was cut back by 2 bases and J by 1 base. Germline V gene lookup returns CDR1 SGHNT and CDR2 YYREEE (reference sequence). This CDR3 is 15 amino acids long. The chain's CDR3 is CASSLRTGLQETQYF. The CDR3 DNA sequence: TGTGCCAGCAGCTTACGGACAGGCCTCCAAGAGACCCAGTACTTC.

V is TRBV3-1 (or the pseudogene TRBV3-2) and J is TRBJ2-7, with TRBD1 as a possible D gene (5 bases). Germline assignment: CDR1 LGHDT and CDR2 YNNKEL (reference sequence). The germline V and J ends were trimmed by 4 bases and 5 bases, with 12 bases remaining between them. The CDR3 spans 13 residues. The CDR3 loop is CASSLGRANEQYF. In DNA, the CDR3 is TGTGCCAGCAGCCTCGGCAGGGCCAACGAGCAGTACTTC.

This chain connects TRBV7-9 to TRBJ2-5; 9 bases line up with TRBD1. The CDR3 is made up of 14 amino acids. Germline loops: CDR1 SEHNR, CDR2 FQNEAQ (reference sequence). V lost 6 bases and J lost 7; bases outside the gene matches: 9. The DNA for the CDR3 is TGTGCCAGCAGGGTACAGGGGGCAGTAGGGACCCAGTACTTC. This sequence encodes CASRVQGAVGTQYF.

The genes are TRBV15 and TRBJ2-1; the match to TRBD2 covers 8 bases. This CDR3 contains 16 residues. V was pared by 1 base and J by 4 bases, with 6 bases of the junction left unmatched. CDR1 and CDR2 (germline): LNHNV, YYDKDF (reference sequence). The CDR3 DNA follows: TGTGCCACCAGCAGAGTAGCACTAGCGGTTTACAATGAGCAGTTCTTC. This codes for CATSRVALAVYNEQFF. Complete variable domain (other parts from reference TRBV15 and TRBJ2-1): DAMVIQNPRYQVTQFGKPVTLSCSQTLNHNVMYWYQQKSSQAPKLLFHYYDKDFNNEADTPDNFQSRRPNTSFCFLDIRSPGLGDTAMYLCATSRVALAVYNEQFFGPGTRLTVL.

This clone was counted once. Here the CDR3 DNA reads TGCAGACCTGGGACAGGGGATGGGGGTAGCAATCAGCCCCAGCATTTT. Its translation: CRPGTGDGGSNQPQHF. This chain links TRBV29-1 with TRBJ1-5, with TRBD1 matching over 10 bases. The germline V gene encodes CDR1 SQVTM and CDR2 ANQGSEA. This CDR3 spans 16 amino acids.

The chain uses TRBV28 and TRBJ1-3, with D possibly matching TRBD1 (6 bases). CDR1 MDHEN and CDR2 SYDVKM come from the germline V gene. V lost 8 bases, J lost 4 bases, and 9 bases lay in between. The CDR3 is 12 amino acids. CDR3 DNA: TGTGCCAGCGGAGACAGGGGAAACACCATATATTTT. This gives the protein CASGDRGNTIYF.

The chain recombines TRBV27 with TRBJ1-3; perhaps TRBD1 as D (5 bases). Germline V gene data show CDR1 as MNHEY and CDR2 as SMNVEV (reference sequence). This CDR3 contains 15 residues. Trimming removed 2 bases at V and 0 bases at J, with 8 bases between. The CDR3 here is CASSLDRFSGNTIYF. DNA for the CDR3: TGTGCCAGCAGTTTAGACAGATTCTCTGGAAACACCATATATTTT.

The rearrangement links TRBV12-5 to TRBJ2-1, with 10 bases aligning to TRBD2. Trimming removed 5 bases from V and 3 bases from J; junction bases left unmatched: 4. This CDR3 has 15 amino acids. Germline-derived CDR1 and CDR2 are LGHNT and FRNRAP. Here the CDR3 DNA reads TGTGCTAGTGGTACCGGGACTAGCGTCTACAATGAGCAGTTCTTC. The encoded protein is CASGTGTSVYNEQFF.

This clone was counted a few times. The J gene is TRBJ2-1, the V gene TRBV24-1; D might be TRBD1 (5 bases). Trimming took off 4 bases at V and 0 bases at J, with 15 bases between the two ends. The germline V gene encodes CDR1 KGHDR and CDR2 SFDVKD. There are 17 residues in the CDR3. The CDR3 loop reads CATSEGQGRSSYNEQFF. The CDR3, as DNA: TGTGCCACCAGTGAGGGTCAGGGCAGGAGCTCCTACAATGAGCAGTTCTTC.